The 22 T cell receptor beta chains below were found in one sample sequenced in a study of T cells after yellow fever vaccination. TCRdb recomputed calls from the 5' RACE reads with MiXCR, one row per CDR3 protein. The sample lists roughly 60,000 distinct CDR3 sequences, about 6.6% occurring once. This material consisted of CD8+ T cells sorted from PBMCs, taken on the day of the first yellow fever vaccination. The receptor set was obtained from a man in his late teens or twenties who received the YFV17D yellow fever vaccine.

The V and J genes are TRBV19 and TRBJ1-5; no reliable D call. The germline V gene has CDR1 LNHDA and CDR2 SQIVND (reference sequence). Trimming removed 6 bases at V and 4 bases at J, with 13 bases between. CDR3 length equals 14 residues. The CDR3: CASSRLQENQPQHF. The CDR3, as DNA: TGTGCCAGTAGCCGGCTGCAGGAAAATCAGCCCCAGCATTTT.

This clonotype is judged medium-sized. The rearrangement joins TRBV6-4 to TRBJ2-3, with 10 bases identical to TRBD2. The V segment lost 2 bases and the J segment 2 bases; nucleotides outside the gene matches: 1. Germline loops: CDR1 MRHNA, CDR2 SNTAGT. The CDR3 is made up of 15 amino acids. The CDR3 sequence is CASSDSGGATDTQYF. CDR3 bases: TGTGCCAGCAGTGACAGCGGGGGGGCCACAGATACGCAGTATTTT.

This clonotype was counted a single time. The genes are TRBV20-1 and TRBJ2-4; tentative D call: TRBD2 (5 bases). Germline V gene data show CDR1 as DFQATT and CDR2 as SNEGSKA (reference sequence). The CDR3 extends over 13 amino acids. The CDR3: CSPLAADKNIQYF. The CDR3 coding sequence is TGCAGCCCCCTGGCAGCGGACAAAAACATTCAGTACTTC.

The chain uses TRBV4-1 and TRBJ2-3, with 7 bases lining up with TRBD1. Germline CDR1 reads MGHRA; CDR2 reads YSYEKL. The CDR3 is 16 amino acids. After removal of 2 bases from V and 0 bases from J, the junction contained 5 bases not matched to a gene. The CDR3 reads CASSQLVTGSTDTQYF. CDR3 DNA sequence: TGCGCCAGCAGCCAATTGGTGACAGGGAGCACAGATACGCAGTATTTT.

V is TRBV7-8 and J is TRBJ2-1; 8 bases agree with TRBD1. The CDR3 is made up of 15 amino acids. CDR1 and CDR2 from the germline V gene are SGHVS and FQNEAQ. With 2 bases clipped from V and 7 bases from J, the junction kept 7 bases outside the gene matches. The DNA of the CDR3 is TGTGCCAGCAGCTTATCCGGGACAGGAATAAATGAGCAGTTCTTC. Translating gives CASSLSGTGINEQFF.

This clonotype has a count of ten or more. J is TRBJ2-7 and V is TRBV10-2, with D possibly called TRBD1 or TRBD2 (6 bases each). V was pared by 5 bases and J by 4 bases, with 12 bases between. The CDR3 is 13 residues long. The V gene's germline CDR1 is WSHSY and CDR2 SAAADI. The CDR3 nucleotides are TGCGCCAGCAGTCAGGGGAGGAGTTACGAGCAGTACTTC. It encodes CASSQGRSYEQYF.

V gene TRBV7-9 combines with J gene TRBJ2-2; the match to TRBD1 covers 9 bases. Germline values: CDR1 SEHNR, CDR2 FQNEAQ (reference sequence). The V gene end was trimmed by 1 base and the J gene end by 7 bases; junction bases not matched to a gene: 10. The CDR3 runs to 17 residues. CDR3 nucleotides: TGTGCCAGCAGCTTAGAAGCCGGGACAGGGCTCGGCGGGGAGCTGTTTTTT. Encoded protein: CASSLEAGTGLGGELFF. The complete variable domain, with remaining parts taken from reference TRBV7-9 and TRBJ2-2, reads DTGVSQNPRHKITKRGQNVTFRCDPISEHNRLYWYRQTLGQGPEFLTYFQNEAQLEKSRLLSDRFSAERPKGSFSTLEIQRTEQGDSAMYLCASSLEAGTGLGGELFFGEGSRLTVL.

This clonotype was counted a few times. The chain uses TRBV10-3 and TRBJ2-7; 7 nucleotides agree with TRBD1. V shed 4 bases and J 0 bases; nucleotides not matched to a gene: 6. The CDR3 totals 15 residues. Per the germline V gene, CDR1 is ENHRY and CDR2 is SYGVKD. CDR3: CAISARDSSSYEQYF. As DNA, the CDR3 is TGTGCCATCAGTGCTCGGGACAGTAGCTCCTACGAGCAGTACTTC.

Concerning this clonotype: Just one base apart from a much larger clone, this may be a read error. This chain links TRBV28 with TRBJ2-7; the D gene is possibly TRBD1 (5 bases). CDR3 length equals 16 residues. V lost 6 bases, J lost 2 bases, and 20 bases lay in between. Germline assignment: CDR1 MDHEN and CDR2 SYDVKM. Here the CDR3 reads CASRPYMGPEAYEQYV. The CDR3 region has the DNA TGTGCCAGCAGACCCTACATGGGGCCCGAGGCCTACGAGCAGTACGTC.

This clonotype has a handful of counts. The chain joins TRBV7-6 to TRBJ2-1; the match to TRBD2 covers 8 bases. The CDR3 runs 17 residues. The V segment lost 1 base and the J segment 4 bases; nucleotides outside the gene matches: 9. Germline CDR1 and CDR2: SGHVS and FNYEAQ. This CDR3 is CASSLGSSSGWYNEQFF. The CDR3 region has the DNA TGTGCCAGCAGCTTAGGGTCCTCTAGCGGGTGGTACAATGAGCAGTTCTTC.

The chain combines TRBV7-2 with TRBJ1-2; D not resolved. The germline gives CDR1 SGHTA, CDR2 FQGNSA. The CDR3 spans 17 residues. The V end lost 3 bases, the J end lost 1 base, and 18 bases lay between the germline ends. The CDR3 sequence: CASSLPDSNILNYGYTF. In nucleotides, the CDR3 is TGTGCCAGCAGCTTGCCCGACTCGAATATCCTTAACTATGGCTACACCTTC.

This clonotype was seen ten or more times. This rearrangement joins TRBV10-3 to TRBJ2-7, with D possibly TRBD1 on 6 matching bases. V shed 10 bases and J shed 4 bases, with 26 bases lying between them. The length of the CDR3 is 16 residues. CDR1 is ENHRY, CDR2 SYGVKD, per germline. The CDR3 region has the DNA TGTGCCACCAGCGGACAGCACCTAAGAGCCTTTTACGAGCAGTACGTC. This codes for CATSGQHLRAFYEQYV.

This chain connects TRBV5-1 to TRBJ1-1; 7 bases match TRBD1. The length of the CDR3 is 16 residues. CDR1 and CDR2 (germline): SGHRS, YFSETQ. CDR3 sequence reads: CPATSGTEEPNTEAFF. As DNA, the CDR3 is TGCCCCGCTACAAGCGGGACAGAAGAACCAAACACTGAAGCTTTCTTT.

The J gene is TRBJ2-7, the V gene TRBV15; D gene ambiguous. V shed 0 bases and J shed 7 bases, with 13 bases lying between them. CDR3 length: 14 residues. Germline CDR1 is LNHNV and CDR2 is YYDKDF (reference sequence). The CDR3 spells CATSREVTFGEQYV. The CDR3 DNA reads as TGTGCCACCAGCAGAGAGGTTACTTTTGGGGAGCAGTACGTC.

This clonotype was found a few times. The rearrangement uses TRBV20-1 and TRBJ2-1; TRBD2 matches at 8 bases. Germline-derived CDR1 and CDR2 are DFQATT and SNEGSKA (reference sequence). This CDR3 has 15 amino acids. J was trimmed by 3 bases and V by 6 bases; bases with no gene match: 10. The CDR3, as DNA: TGCAGTGCCCTAGGGGGGACTAGTATCTACAATGAGCAGTTCTTC. Encoded protein: CSALGGTSIYNEQFF.

This clonotype was seen ten or more times. The chain combines TRBV5-5 with TRBJ2-5; TRBD1 agrees at 8 bases. V lost 3 bases to trimming and J lost 5 bases; unmatched junction nucleotides: 9. The CDR3 contains 15 residues. The V gene's germline CDR1 is SGHKS and CDR2 YYEKEE (reference sequence). Here the CDR3 reads CASSSDRVGGETQYF. In DNA, the CDR3 is TGTGCCAGCAGCTCGGACAGGGTTGGCGGGGAGACCCAGTACTTC.

This clonotype showed up just a few times. This sequence joins TRBV4-1 and TRBJ1-5; weak D call: TRBD1 (6 bases). The germline V and J ends were trimmed by 4 bases and 5 bases, with 12 bases remaining between them. CDR3 length: 14 amino acids. The germline CDR1 and CDR2 sequences are MGHRA and YSYEKL. The CDR3 region has the DNA TGCGCCAGCAGCCCTCCGGACAGTTATCAGCCCCAGCATTTT. It is translated as CASSPPDSYQPQHF.

This clonotype has a count of ten or more. The V call is TRBV5-1, the J call TRBJ2-1; D is undetermined. The V gene's germline CDR1 is SGHRS and CDR2 YFSETQ. Trimming pared 5 bases from V and 6 bases from J, leaving 12 bases between. The CDR3 extends over 13 amino acids. The CDR3 sequence: CASRPPGPNEQFF. The DNA of the CDR3 is TGCGCCAGCAGGCCCCCTGGCCCCAATGAGCAGTTCTTC.

This clonotype was counted at least ten times. The rearrangement joins TRBV20-1 to TRBJ2-3; 10 bases are shared with TRBD1. Trimming at V came to 6 bases and at J to 4 bases, leaving 13 bases not matched to a gene. The length of the CDR3 is 16 residues. Germline lookup yields CDR1 DFQATT and CDR2 SNEGSKA (reference sequence). CDR3 nucleotides: TGCAGTGCCGCTAACCCAGGGACAGGGGTTTCAGATACGCAGTATTTT. This translates into CSAANPGTGVSDTQYF.

This clonotype was recorded many times. The chain joins TRBV18 to TRBJ2-1; D perhaps matches TRBD1 (6 bases). CDR3 length: 16 residues. With 5 bases removed from V and 1 base from J, the gap between germline ends came to 15 bases. The germline gives CDR1 KGHSH, CDR2 LQKENI. Here the CDR3 reads CASSVPGTPSYNEQFF. The CDR3 region has the DNA TGTGCCAGCTCAGTTCCCGGGACACCATCCTACAATGAGCAGTTCTTC.

Regarding this clonotype: This sequence may be a read error, since a much larger clone differs from it by one base. The rearrangement joins TRBV11-2 to TRBJ2-7; D is unclear. This CDR3 has 17 amino acids. V was pared by 4 bases and J by 3 bases, with 22 bases between. Per germline, CDR1 SGHAT and CDR2 FQNNGV. Here the CDR3 DNA reads TGTGCCAGCAGCTCGGTGATGGGCCCATCTCCTAGCTACGAGCAGTACTTC. This translates into CASSSVMGPSPSYEQYF.

This chain uses TRBV6-1 with TRBJ2-7, with 7 bases aligning to TRBD2. The V gene end was trimmed by 11 bases and the J gene end by 0 bases; junction bases not matched to a gene: 7. The length of the CDR3 is 13 residues. The germline CDR1 and CDR2 sequences are MNHNS and SASEGT. CDR3: CAVAQRDSYEQYF. The CDR3 region has the DNA TGTGCCGTAGCCCAGCGGGACTCCTACGAGCAGTACTTC.